This entry features one TCR beta chain sequence. CDR3 length: 15 residues. Germline V lookup: CDR1 SGHTA, CDR2 FQGNSA. V shed 3 bases and J shed 0 bases, with 9 bases lying between them. Seattle's cohort entered during active infection and was followed longitudinally. This entry is derived from a study of blood T cell repertoires in COVID-19. Overall study: The United States, Italy and Spain supplied acute and convalescent COVID-19 samples.

In the study's own analysis: From reference gene primer amplification, estimates of nucleated cell counts were derived. The repertoire was sequenced with immunoSEQ multiplex PCR; TCRdb's copy has only in-frame clones and lacks some. From that table come the V and J calls and clone size; the DNA was used to work out D and trimming. Among 150,000 to 200,000 clones listed, roughly nine tenths were seen once. Specimen: peripheral blood. V usage is TRBV7-2 and J usage is TRBJ1-3; D is unclear. This sequence was found in an older woman with COVID-19, enrolled during active disease. CDR3 sequence reads: CASSFGGRSGNTIYF. CDR3 DNA: TGTGCCAGCAGCTTCGGAGGTCGCTCTGGAAACACCATATATTTT.